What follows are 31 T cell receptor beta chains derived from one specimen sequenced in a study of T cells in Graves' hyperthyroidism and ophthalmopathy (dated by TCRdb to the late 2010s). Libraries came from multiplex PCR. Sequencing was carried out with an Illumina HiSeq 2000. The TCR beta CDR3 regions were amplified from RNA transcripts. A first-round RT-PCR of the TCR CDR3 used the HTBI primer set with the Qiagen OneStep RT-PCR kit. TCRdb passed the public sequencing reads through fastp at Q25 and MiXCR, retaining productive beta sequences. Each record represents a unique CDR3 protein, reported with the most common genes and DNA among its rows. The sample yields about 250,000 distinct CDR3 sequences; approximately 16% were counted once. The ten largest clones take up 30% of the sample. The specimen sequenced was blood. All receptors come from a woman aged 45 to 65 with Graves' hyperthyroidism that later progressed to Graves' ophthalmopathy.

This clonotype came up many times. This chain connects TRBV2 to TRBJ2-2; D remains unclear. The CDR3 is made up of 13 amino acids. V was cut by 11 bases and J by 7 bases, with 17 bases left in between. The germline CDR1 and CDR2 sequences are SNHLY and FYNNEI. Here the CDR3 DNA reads TGTGCCTCCCTGGGGATCGGTATCGGGGAGCTGTTTTTT. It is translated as CASLGIGIGELFF.

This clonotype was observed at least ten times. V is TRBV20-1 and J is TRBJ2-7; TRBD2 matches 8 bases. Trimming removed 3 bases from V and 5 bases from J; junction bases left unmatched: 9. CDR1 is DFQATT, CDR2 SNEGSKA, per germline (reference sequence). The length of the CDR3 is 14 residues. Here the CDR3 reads CSARVSGKGDEQYF. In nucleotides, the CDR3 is TGCAGTGCTAGGGTTAGCGGGAAGGGCGACGAGCAGTACTTC.

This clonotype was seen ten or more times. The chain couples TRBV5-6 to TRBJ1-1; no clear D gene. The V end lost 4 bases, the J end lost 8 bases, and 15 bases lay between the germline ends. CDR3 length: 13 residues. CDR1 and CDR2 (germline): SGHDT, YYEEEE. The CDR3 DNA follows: TGTGCCAGCAGCCCACCCTTTAGTCACGAAGCTTTCTTT. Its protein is CASSPPFSHEAFF.

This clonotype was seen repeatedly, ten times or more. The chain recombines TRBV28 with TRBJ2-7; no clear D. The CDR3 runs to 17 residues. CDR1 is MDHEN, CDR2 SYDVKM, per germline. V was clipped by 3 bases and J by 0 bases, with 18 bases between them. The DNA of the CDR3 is TGTGCCAGCAGTTTCCCCCCCGACGGGTACAACTCCTACGAGCAGTACTTC. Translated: CASSFPPDGYNSYEQYF.

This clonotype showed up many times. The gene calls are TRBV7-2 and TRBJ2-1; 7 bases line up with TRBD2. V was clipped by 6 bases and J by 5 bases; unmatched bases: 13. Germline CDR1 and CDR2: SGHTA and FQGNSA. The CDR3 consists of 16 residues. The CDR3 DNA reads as TGTGCCAGCAGTATCCTAGCGGCCGCCGTTAACAATGAGCAGTTCTTC. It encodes CASSILAAAVNNEQFF.

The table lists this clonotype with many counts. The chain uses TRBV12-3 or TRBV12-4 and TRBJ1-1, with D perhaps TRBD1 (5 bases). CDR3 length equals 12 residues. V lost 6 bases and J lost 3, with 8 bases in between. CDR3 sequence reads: CASSWDYTEAFF. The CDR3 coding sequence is TGTGCCAGCAGCTGGGACTACACTGAAGCTTTCTTT.

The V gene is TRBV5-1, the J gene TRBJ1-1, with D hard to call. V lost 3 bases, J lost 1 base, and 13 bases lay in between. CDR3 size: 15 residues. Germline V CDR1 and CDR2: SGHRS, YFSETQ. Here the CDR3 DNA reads TGCGCCAGCAGCTCCCGGACCCTGGGGAACACTGAAGCTTTCTTT. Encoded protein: CASSSRTLGNTEAFF.

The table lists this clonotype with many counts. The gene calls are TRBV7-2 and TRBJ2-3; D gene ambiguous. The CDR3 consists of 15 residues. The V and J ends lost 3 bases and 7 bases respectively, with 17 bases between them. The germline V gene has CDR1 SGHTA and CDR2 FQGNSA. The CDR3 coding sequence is TGTGCCAGCAGCTTCACATCCGGGCGCAGGAATACGCAGTATTTT. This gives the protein CASSFTSGRRNTQYF.

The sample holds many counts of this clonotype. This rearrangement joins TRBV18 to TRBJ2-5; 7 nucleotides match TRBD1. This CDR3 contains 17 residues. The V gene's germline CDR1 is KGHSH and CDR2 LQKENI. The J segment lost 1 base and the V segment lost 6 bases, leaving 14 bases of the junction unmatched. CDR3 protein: CASSPIRGQPSQETQYF. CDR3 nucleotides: TGTGCCAGCTCCCCCATCCGGGGACAGCCATCCCAAGAGACCCAGTACTTC.

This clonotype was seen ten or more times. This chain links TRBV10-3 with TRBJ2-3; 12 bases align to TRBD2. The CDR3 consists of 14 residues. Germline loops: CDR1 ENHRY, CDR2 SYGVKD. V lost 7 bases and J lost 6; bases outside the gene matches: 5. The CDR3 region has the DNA TGTGCCATCAAATCTAGCGGGAGGGGTGATACGCAGTATTTT. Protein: CAIKSSGRGDTQYF.

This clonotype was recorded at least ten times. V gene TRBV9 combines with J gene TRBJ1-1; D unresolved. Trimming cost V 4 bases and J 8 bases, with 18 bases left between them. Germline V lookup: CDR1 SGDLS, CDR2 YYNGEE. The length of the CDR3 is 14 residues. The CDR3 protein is CASSPSETFLEAFF. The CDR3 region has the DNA TGTGCCAGCAGCCCCTCAGAGACGTTCCTCGAAGCTTTCTTT.

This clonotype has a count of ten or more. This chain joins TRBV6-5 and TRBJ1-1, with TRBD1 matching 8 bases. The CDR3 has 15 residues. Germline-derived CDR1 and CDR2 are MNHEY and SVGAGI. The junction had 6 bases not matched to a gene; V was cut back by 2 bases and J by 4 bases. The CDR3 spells CASSYIRGRTTEAFF. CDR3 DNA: TGTGCCAGCAGTTACATCAGGGGGCGTACCACTGAAGCTTTCTTT.

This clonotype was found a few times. The CDR3 loop reads CASSIRGTNEQFF. Written as DNA, the CDR3 is TGTGCCAGTAGTATAAGGGGGACCAATGAGCAGTTCTTC. The genes are TRBV19 and TRBJ2-1; D might be TRBD1 (6 bases). Germline V gene data show CDR1 as LNHDA and CDR2 as SQIVND (reference sequence). The CDR3 has 13 residues. V dropped 2 bases and J dropped 6 bases, with 8 bases sitting between them.

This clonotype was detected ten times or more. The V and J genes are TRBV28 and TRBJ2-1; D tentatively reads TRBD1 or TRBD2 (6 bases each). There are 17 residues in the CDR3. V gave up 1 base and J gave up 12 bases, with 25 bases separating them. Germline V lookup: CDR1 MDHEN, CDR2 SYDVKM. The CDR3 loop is CASSLLRVFGGRSGQFF. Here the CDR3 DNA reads TGTGCCAGCAGTTTATTAAGGGTGTTTGGGGGGCGCAGTGGGCAGTTCTTC.

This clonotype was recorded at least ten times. The CDR3 DNA sequence: TGTGCCAGCAGTTTATCGCTTTCCCAAGAGACCCAGTACTTC. Protein sequence: CASSLSLSQETQYF. The V gene is TRBV28, the J gene TRBJ2-5, with D unresolved. V was cut by 1 base and J by 1 base, with 7 bases left in between. There are 14 residues in the CDR3. Germline V lookup: CDR1 MDHEN, CDR2 SYDVKM.

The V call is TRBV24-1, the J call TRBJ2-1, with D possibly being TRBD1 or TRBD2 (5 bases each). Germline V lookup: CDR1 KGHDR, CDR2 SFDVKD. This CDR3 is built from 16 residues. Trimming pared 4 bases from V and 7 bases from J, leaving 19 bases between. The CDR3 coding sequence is TGTGCCACCAGTGACCGGGGCAGCCGAACTTTAAATGAGCAGTTCTTC. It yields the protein CATSDRGSRTLNEQFF.

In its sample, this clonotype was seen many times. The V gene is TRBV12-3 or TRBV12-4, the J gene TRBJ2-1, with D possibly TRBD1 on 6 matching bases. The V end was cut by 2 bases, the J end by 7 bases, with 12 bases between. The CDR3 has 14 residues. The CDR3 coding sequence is TGTGCCAGCAGTTTAATGGACAGTAGGAATGAGCAGTTCTTC. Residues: CASSLMDSRNEQFF.

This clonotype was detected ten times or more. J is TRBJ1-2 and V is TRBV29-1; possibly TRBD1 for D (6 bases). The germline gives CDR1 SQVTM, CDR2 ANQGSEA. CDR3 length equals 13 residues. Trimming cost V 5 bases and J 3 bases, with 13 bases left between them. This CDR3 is CSVSQGTHYGYTF. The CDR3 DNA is TGCAGCGTTTCCCAGGGGACCCACTATGGCTACACCTTC.

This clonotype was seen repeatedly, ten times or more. The CDR3 sequence: CASSVIGDRGNEDQPQHF. The CDR3 coding sequence is TGTGCCAGCAGTGTGATCGGGGACAGGGGGAATGAAGATCAGCCCCAGCATTTT. The rearrangement uses TRBV2 and TRBJ1-5, with 11 positions matching TRBD1. CDR1 and CDR2 (germline): SNHLY, FYNNEI. The CDR3 loop spans 18 amino acids. V lost 4 bases, J lost 5 bases, and 13 bases stayed unmatched.

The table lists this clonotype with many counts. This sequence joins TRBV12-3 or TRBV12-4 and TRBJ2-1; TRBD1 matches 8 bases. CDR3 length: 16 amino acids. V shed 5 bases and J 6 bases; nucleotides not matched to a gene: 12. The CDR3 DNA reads TGTGCCAGCAGTCCATGGACAGGGAGGTTTCGCAATGAGCAGTTCTTC. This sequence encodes CASSPWTGRFRNEQFF.

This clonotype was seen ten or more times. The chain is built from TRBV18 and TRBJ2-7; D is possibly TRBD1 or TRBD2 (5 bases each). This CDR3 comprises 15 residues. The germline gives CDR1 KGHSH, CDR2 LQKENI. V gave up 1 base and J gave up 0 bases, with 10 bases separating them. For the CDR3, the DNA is TGTGCCAGCTCACCACGAGGGGTGAGCTCCTACGAGCAGTACTTC. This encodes CASSPRGVSSYEQYF.

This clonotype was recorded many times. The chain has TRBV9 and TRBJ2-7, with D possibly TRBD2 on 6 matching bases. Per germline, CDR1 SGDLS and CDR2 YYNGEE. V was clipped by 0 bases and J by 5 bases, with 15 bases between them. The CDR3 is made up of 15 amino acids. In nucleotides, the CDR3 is TGTGCCAGCAGCGTAGTTGGCGGCGGAGGGGACGAGCAGTACTTC. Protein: CASSVVGGGGDEQYF.

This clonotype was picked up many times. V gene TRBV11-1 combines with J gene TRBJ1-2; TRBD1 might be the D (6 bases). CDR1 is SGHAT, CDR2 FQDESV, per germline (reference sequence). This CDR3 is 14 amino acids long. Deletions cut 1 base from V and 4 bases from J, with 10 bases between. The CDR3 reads CASSLEGGLYGYTF. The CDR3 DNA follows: TGTGCCAGCAGCTTAGAAGGGGGACTCTATGGCTACACCTTC.

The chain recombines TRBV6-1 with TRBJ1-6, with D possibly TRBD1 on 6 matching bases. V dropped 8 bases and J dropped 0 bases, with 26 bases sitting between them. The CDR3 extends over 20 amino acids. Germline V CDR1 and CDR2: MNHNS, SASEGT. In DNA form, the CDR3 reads TGTGCCAGCTCGGGATGGGACACTCTCGTATCCGACTCCTATAATTCACCCCTCCACTTT. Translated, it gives CASSGWDTLVSDSYNSPLHF.

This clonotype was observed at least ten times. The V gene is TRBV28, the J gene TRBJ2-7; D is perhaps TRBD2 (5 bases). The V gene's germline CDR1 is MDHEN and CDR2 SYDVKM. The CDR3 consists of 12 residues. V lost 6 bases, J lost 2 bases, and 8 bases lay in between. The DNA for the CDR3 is TGTGCCAGCAGCCACGGGGCCTACGAGCAGTACTTC. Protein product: CASSHGAYEQYF.

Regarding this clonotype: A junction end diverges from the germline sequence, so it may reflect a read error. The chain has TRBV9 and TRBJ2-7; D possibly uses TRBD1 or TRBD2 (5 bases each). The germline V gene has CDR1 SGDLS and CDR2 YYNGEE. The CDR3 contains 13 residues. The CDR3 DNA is TGTGCCAGCAGCGGACGGGACGGCTACGAGCAGCACTTC. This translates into CASSGRDGYEQHF.

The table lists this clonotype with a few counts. The CDR3 region is CASSLYRGRKKYYGYTF. CDR3 in DNA: TGTGCCAGCAGTTTATATAGGGGGCGTAAAAAATACTATGGCTACACCTTC. J is TRBJ1-2 and V is TRBV28, with TRBD1 matching over 7 bases. Trimming took 1 base from V and 3 from J; bases not matched to a gene: 11. Looked up from germline, CDR1 is MDHEN and CDR2 is SYDVKM. This CDR3 spans 17 amino acids.

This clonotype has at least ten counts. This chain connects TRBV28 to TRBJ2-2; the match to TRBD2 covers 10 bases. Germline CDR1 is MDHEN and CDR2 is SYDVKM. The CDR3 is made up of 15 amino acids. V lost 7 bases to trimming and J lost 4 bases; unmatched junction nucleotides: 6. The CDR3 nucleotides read TGTGCCAGCATAGAGCGGGAGGGCGGCACCGGGGAGCTGTTTTTT. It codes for CASIEREGGTGELFF.

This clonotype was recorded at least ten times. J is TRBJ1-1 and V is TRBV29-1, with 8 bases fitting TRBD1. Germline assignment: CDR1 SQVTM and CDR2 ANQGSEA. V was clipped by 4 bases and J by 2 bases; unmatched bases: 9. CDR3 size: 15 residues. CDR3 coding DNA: TGCAGCGTTGTGGGGGTGGACAGGGCTAACACTGAAGCTTTCTTT. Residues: CSVVGVDRANTEAFF.

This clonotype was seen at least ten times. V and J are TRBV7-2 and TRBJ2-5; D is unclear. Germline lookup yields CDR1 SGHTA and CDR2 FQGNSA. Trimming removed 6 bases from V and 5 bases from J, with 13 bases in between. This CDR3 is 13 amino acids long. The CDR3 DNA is TGTGCCAGCAGAGGGTGGTTGGGGGAGACCCAGTACTTC. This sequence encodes CASRGWLGETQYF. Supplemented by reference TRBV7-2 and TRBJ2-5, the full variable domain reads GAGVSQSPSNKVTEKGKDVELRCDPISGHTALYWYRQSLGQGLEFLIYFQGNSAPDKSGLPSDRFSAERTGGSVSTLTIQRTQQEDSAVYLCASRGWLGETQYFGPGTRLLVL.

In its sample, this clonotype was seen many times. The CDR3 loop is CASRIPGGQEGYTF. CDR3 DNA sequence: TGTGCCAGCAGGATACCAGGGGGGCAGGAGGGCTACACCTTC. V usage is TRBV28 and J usage is TRBJ1-2; the match to TRBD1 covers 7 bases. V lost 6 bases and J lost 8; bases outside the gene matches: 12. Germline lookup yields CDR1 MDHEN and CDR2 SYDVKM. The CDR3 loop spans 14 amino acids.